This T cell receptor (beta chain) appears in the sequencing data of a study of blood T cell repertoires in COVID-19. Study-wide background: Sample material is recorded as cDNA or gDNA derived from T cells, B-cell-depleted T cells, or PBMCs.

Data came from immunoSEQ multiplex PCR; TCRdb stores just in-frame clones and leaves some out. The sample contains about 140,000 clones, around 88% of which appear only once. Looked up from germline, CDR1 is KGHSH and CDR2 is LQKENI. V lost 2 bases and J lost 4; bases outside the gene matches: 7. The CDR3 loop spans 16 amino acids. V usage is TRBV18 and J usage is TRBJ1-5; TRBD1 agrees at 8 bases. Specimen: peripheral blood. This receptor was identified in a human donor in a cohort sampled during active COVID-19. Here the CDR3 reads CASSPVTGGRNQPQHF. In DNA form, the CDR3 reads TGTGCCAGCTCACCAGTCACAGGGGGTAGGAATCAGCCCCAGCATTTT.